What follows is one T cell receptor (beta chain) and its context. Its cognate antigen is unknown. The data were taken from a study of T cell repertoires in cytomegalovirus infection. Study-wide context: Use of recently identified HLA-C-restricted and well-studied HLA-B-restricted CMV epitopes was part of the study. TCR beta signatures that were public indicated CMV infection and matching HLA type.

TCRdb itself ran the reads through MiXCR, one entry per CDR3 protein. The sample lists roughly 920,000 distinct CDR3 sequences; more than 25% were seen once. Per germline, CDR1 KGHSH and CDR2 LQKENI. Trimming left V 4 bases short and J 2 bases short, with 16 bases between. The length of the CDR3 is 16 residues. Broader study findings: There were carriers of CMV plus the relevant HLA, and cumulative public TCR beta family frequency identified them. Within the response measured ex vivo, HLA-C-restricted CMV-specific TCR beta clonotypes were dominant.

The sample here was cultured CD8+ T cells from PBMCs, taken from culture after CMV antigen stimulation. The rearrangement uses TRBV18 and TRBJ2-3; D gene uncertain. The TCR originated in a human donor in good health (CMV status not recorded). Some clones in this sample may be carry-over from other donors' samples. The DNA for the CDR3 is TGTGCCAGCTCACGAGCAGATTTCCTATACACAGATACGCAGTATTTT. Protein sequence: CASSRADFLYTDTQYF.